This T cell receptor beta chain was identified in a study of shared clonotypes between healthy human individuals. Across the study: Per donor, three plates held CD4 naive cells, three held CD4 memory, two held CD8 naive and one held CD8 memory. Findings of the study overall: Incompleteness in sorted-subset sequencing, despite large depth, was shown by rarefaction. With several donors compared, approximately 5% of naive CD4 clonotypes were shared.

Per the germline V gene, CDR1 is SGHTA and CDR2 is FQGNSA. This CDR3 spans 13 amino acids. Trimming shortened V by 3 bases and J by 0 bases, and 6 bases separated the two germline ends. With respect to this clone: Its antigen is still unknown. Other DNA sequences within the sample encode an identical CDR3.

Several immunoSEQ plates received, in even portions, the genomic DNA of each subset. Assay used: immunoSEQ multiplex PCR; TCRdb lists only in-frame clones, some missing. The table shows roughly 2.4 million clones, with approximately 94% occurring only once. The sequencing input was naive CD4+ T cells sorted from blood. Documented subset: CD45RA+ positively selected. The receptor's source is a man younger than 35 in good health. The chain carries TRBV7-2 and TRBJ2-7; D gene unclear. As DNA, the CDR3 is TGTGCCAGCAGCTTGGTACCCTCCTACGAGCAGTACTTC. It encodes CASSLVPSYEQYF.